The 10 T cell receptor beta chains below were found in one sample sequenced in a study of blood T cell repertoires in COVID-19. The protocol was immunoSEQ multiplex PCR, while the TCRdb copy is restricted to in-frame clones and leaves out a portion. The data show over 200,000 clones, with 83% seen just once and 2% to 3% held by the top ten. The sample comprised peripheral blood. The receptors derive from a woman in her thirties or forties with active or convalescent COVID-19.

The CDR3 bases are TGTGCCAGTAACATAGCGGGAGTGACGGAGACCCAGTACTTC. It specifies CASNIAGVTETQYF. The chain carries TRBV19 and TRBJ2-5; 9 bases match TRBD2. CDR3 size: 14 residues. V lost 7 bases and J lost 5; bases outside the gene matches: 8. Germline V gene data show CDR1 as LNHDA and CDR2 as SQIVND (reference sequence).

The chain is built from TRBV6-6 and TRBJ2-1, with D perhaps TRBD1 (6 bases). The CDR3 consists of 15 residues. Trimming stripped 2 bases from V and 6 bases from J, with 14 bases between. CDR1 MNHNY and CDR2 SVGAGI come from the germline V gene (reference sequence). The CDR3 protein is CASSYPTGGANEQFF. CDR3 in DNA: TGTGCCAGCAGTTACCCGACAGGTGGTGCCAATGAGCAGTTCTTC.

This rearrangement joins TRBV11-2 to TRBJ2-3; 11 bases agree with TRBD2. The CDR3 runs to 14 residues. V was clipped by 5 bases and J by 6 bases; unmatched bases: 4. CDR1 SGHAT and CDR2 FQNNGV come from the germline V gene. CDR3 residues: CASSPSGGLDTQYF. CDR3 in DNA: TGTGCCAGCAGCCCTAGCGGGGGGTTGGATACGCAGTATTTT. Full variable domain (rest looked up from reference TRBV11-2 and TRBJ2-3): EAGVAQSPRYKIIEKRQSVAFWCNPISGHATLYWYQQILGQGPKLLIQFQNNGVVDDSQLPKDRFSAERLKGVDSTLKIQPAKLEDSAVYLCASSPSGGLDTQYFGPGTRLTVL.

This clone appeared a single time. The V and J genes are TRBV4-1 and TRBJ1-2; 7 positions match TRBD1. The germline CDR1 and CDR2 sequences are MGHRA and YSYEKL. V gave up 0 bases and J gave up 0 bases; unmatched junction bases: 10. The CDR3 length is 18 residues. DNA for the CDR3: TGCGCCAGCAGCCAAGATTTTATTGGAGGGGGCTCTAACTATGGCTACACCTTC. Its translation is CASSQDFIGGGSNYGYTF.

CDR3 bases: TGCGCCAGCAGCCGGGGACTAGCGGGATTATCCCATGACAATGAGCAGTTCTTC. Its translation: CASSRGLAGLSHDNEQFF. The chain is built from TRBV5-1 and TRBJ2-1; 13 nucleotides match TRBD2. The CDR3 covers 18 residues. Germline trimming cut 4 bases from V and 5 bases from J; bases unmatched to any gene: 12. CDR1 is SGHRS, CDR2 YFSETQ, per germline. The variable domain in full, with the rest retrieved from reference TRBV5-1 and TRBJ2-1, is KAGVTQTPRYLIKTRGQQVTLSCSPISGHRSVSWYQQTPGQGLQFLFEYFSETQRNKGNFPGRFSGRQFSNSRSEMNVSTLELGDSALYLCASSRGLAGLSHDNEQFFGPGTRLTVL.

This clone has more than one count but fewer than ten. This chain joins TRBV11-2 and TRBJ2-4; 9 bases are shared with TRBD2. CDR3 length equals 14 residues. After removal of 5 bases from V and 12 bases from J, the junction contained 11 bases not matched to a gene. The V gene's germline CDR1 is SGHAT and CDR2 FQNNGV. The CDR3 sequence is CASSPVASGKDQYF. The CDR3 DNA reads as TGTGCCAGCAGCCCCGTGGCTAGCGGGAAGGATCAGTACTTC.

The rearrangement links TRBV2 to TRBJ2-3; D gene unclear. The V gene lost 9 bases and the J gene lost 3 bases, with 16 bases spanning the gap. This CDR3 is built from 14 residues. The germline gives CDR1 SNHLY, CDR2 FYNNEI. Here the CDR3 reads CARSRVDPTDTQYF. The CDR3 nucleotides read TGTGCCAGATCCCGGGTCGACCCTACAGATACGCAGTATTTT. The entire variable domain, with the rest obtained from reference TRBV2 and TRBJ2-3, is as follows: EPEVTQTPSHQVTQMGQEVILRCVPISNHLYFYWYRQILGQKVEFLVSFYNNEISEKSEIFDDQFSVERPDGSNFTLKIRSTKLEDSAMYFCARSRVDPTDTQYFGPGTRLTVL.

The CDR3 here is CATSGGTGGANQPQHF. CDR3 DNA: TGTGCCACCAGTGGGGGGACAGGGGGAGCCAATCAGCCCCAGCATTTT. V is TRBV24-1 and J is TRBJ1-5; 11 positions match TRBD1. Germline loops: CDR1 KGHDR, CDR2 SFDVKD. The CDR3 spans 16 residues. V lost 5 bases, J lost 3 bases, and 5 bases stayed unmatched.

This clone was seen a few times. The chain's CDR3 is CAWSLKGLMNTEAFF. CDR3 coding DNA: TGTGCCTGGAGTCTCAAGGGACTAATGAACACTGAAGCTTTCTTT. V usage is TRBV30 and J usage is TRBJ1-1; tentatively, D is TRBD1 (5 bases). The CDR3 is 15 amino acids. Between the trimmed V and J ends, which lost 2 bases and 0 bases, there was a span of 13 bases. Germline V gene data show CDR1 as GTSNPN and CDR2 as SVGIG (reference sequence).

V gene TRBV19 combines with J gene TRBJ2-7, with a weak D call TRBD1 (6 bases). V lost 4 bases to trimming and J lost 3 bases, with 13 bases between them. This CDR3 comprises 14 residues. Germline CDR1 is LNHDA and CDR2 is SQIVND (reference sequence). CDR3 coding DNA: TGTGCCAGTAGTAGGGGGCAGGTCAGCTACGAGCAGTACTTC. Amino acids: CASSRGQVSYEQYF.